The 27 T cell receptor beta chains listed next were all sequenced from one sample in a study of T cell clones after liver transplantation. The table came from immunoSEQ multiplex PCR; TCRdb's copy has only in-frame clones and leaves some out. The repertoire consists of around 51,000 clones, with 85% to 90% occurring once and the leading ten covering 14%. Sequenced material: CD8+ T cells from blood, taken 12 months after liver transplant. The receptors here all came from a human patient who received a liver transplant. Some T cells may originate from the graft donor.

The chain uses TRBV13 and TRBJ2-5, with D perhaps TRBD2 (6 bases). The CDR3 extends over 11 amino acids. V shed 4 bases and J shed 10 bases, with 10 bases lying between them. Germline V lookup: CDR1 PRHDT, CDR2 FYEKMQ (reference sequence). DNA of the CDR3: TGTGCCAGCAGCTCGAGTAGCGGCCAGTACTTC. Translating it yields CASSSSSGQYF.

The chain joins TRBV6-6 to TRBJ2-7, with 7 bases that match TRBD2. Germline loops: CDR1 MNHNY, CDR2 SVGAGI (reference sequence). J lost 5 bases, V lost 5 bases, and 6 bases had no gene match. The CDR3 spans 13 residues. This CDR3 is CASSPREEDEQYF. CDR3 DNA sequence: TGTGCCAGCAGTCCCCGGGAGGAGGACGAGCAGTACTTC.

V is TRBV30 and J is TRBJ2-7, with D unresolved. The CDR3 is 13 amino acids. Germline values: CDR1 GTSNPN, CDR2 SVGIG (reference sequence). Trimming cost V 0 bases and J 2 bases, with 8 bases left between them. CDR3: CAWSVGKAYEQYF. In nucleotides, the CDR3 is TGTGCCTGGAGTGTAGGCAAGGCCTACGAGCAGTACTTC.

The chain couples TRBV5-4 to TRBJ1-1; D gene uncertain. With 4 bases removed from V and 1 base from J, the gap between germline ends came to 17 bases. The germline gives CDR1 SGHNT, CDR2 YYREEE (reference sequence). The length of the CDR3 is 16 residues. CDR3 bases: TGTGCCAGCAGCCTCCCGAATCTCGGCCCGAACACTGAAGCTTTCTTT. This encodes CASSLPNLGPNTEAFF.

The rearrangement uses TRBV27 and TRBJ2-1, with D unclear. The V gene lost 3 bases and the J gene lost 0 bases, with 9 bases spanning the gap. Germline values: CDR1 MNHEY, CDR2 SMNVEV (reference sequence). The CDR3 sequence is 15 residues long. The CDR3 sequence: CASSFSMSSYNEQFF. DNA of the CDR3: TGTGCCAGCAGTTTCTCCATGAGCTCCTACAATGAGCAGTTCTTC.

This clone was seen a single time. This chain joins TRBV7-8 and TRBJ2-3; D gene ambiguous. Germline V gives CDR1 SGHVS, CDR2 FQNEAQ. V lost 1 base, J lost 8 bases, and 7 bases lay in between. The CDR3 is 12 residues long. CDR3 sequence reads: CASSLGGTTQYF. DNA for the CDR3: TGTGCCAGCAGCTTAGGAGGTACTACGCAGTATTTT.

This chain connects TRBV5-5 to TRBJ2-7; a weak D match, TRBD1 (6 bases). Deletions cut 2 bases from V and 3 bases from J, with 9 bases between. Germline lookup yields CDR1 SGHKS and CDR2 YYEKEE (reference sequence). CDR3 length equals 13 residues. The CDR3 is CASSLQGLYEQYF. As DNA, the CDR3 is TGTGCCAGCAGCTTACAGGGCCTCTACGAGCAGTACTTC.

This chain connects TRBV19 to TRBJ2-1; TRBD1 aligns across 11 bases. This CDR3 is 17 amino acids long. V shed 3 bases, J shed 7 bases, and the junction held 11 bases outside the gene matches. Germline values: CDR1 LNHDA, CDR2 SQIVND (reference sequence). CDR3 protein: CASSIGSGQGAYNEQFF. CDR3 nucleotides: TGTGCCAGTAGTATTGGTTCCGGACAGGGGGCGTATAATGAGCAGTTCTTC.

The chain is built from TRBV6-6 and TRBJ2-7; the D gene is possibly TRBD1 (6 bases). V was pared by 6 bases and J by 3 bases, with 18 bases between. This CDR3 spans 15 amino acids. CDR1 and CDR2 (germline): MNHNY, SVGAGI (reference sequence). The CDR3 nucleotides are TGTGCCAGCAGCACCCTGGACAGTGGAGGCTACGAGCAGTACTTC. Translated, it gives CASSTLDSGGYEQYF.

The genes are TRBV4-1 and TRBJ2-7; D might be TRBD1 or TRBD2, each matching 5 bases. V was cut by 3 bases and J by 7 bases, with 16 bases left in between. The CDR3 spans 14 residues. In germline, CDR1 is MGHRA, CDR2 YSYEKL. The CDR3 sequence is CASSQARDLYEQYF. In DNA, the CDR3 is TGCGCCAGCAGCCAGGCCCGGGACCTCTATGAGCAGTACTTC.

The chain is built from TRBV4-1 and TRBJ1-1; D is unclear. V was shortened by 3 bases and J by 1 base, with 9 bases between the two germline ends. CDR3 length: 14 residues. Germline CDR1 is MGHRA and CDR2 is YSYEKL. The CDR3 loop is CASSHFDGNTEAFF. In DNA form, the CDR3 reads TGCGCCAGCAGCCACTTCGACGGGAACACTGAAGCTTTCTTT.

The rearrangement uses TRBV11-2 and TRBJ1-1; D gene ambiguous. The CDR3 is 16 amino acids. Between the trimmed V and J ends, which lost 3 bases and 0 bases, there was a span of 14 bases. Looked up from germline, CDR1 is SGHAT and CDR2 is FQNNGV. The CDR3 DNA is TGTGCCAGCAGCTTTAGAGGCTCTTCCTTGAACACTGAAGCTTTCTTT. This translates into CASSFRGSSLNTEAFF.

Concerning this clone: The sample carries other DNA sequences with the same CDR3. The rearrangement uses TRBV19 and TRBJ2-7, with TRBD1 matching 7 bases. V dropped 3 bases and J dropped 1; count of bases not matched to a gene: 6. The CDR3 sequence is 15 residues long. Per the germline V gene, CDR1 is LNHDA and CDR2 is SQIVND (reference sequence). The CDR3 region has the DNA TGTGCCAGTAGTATCGGGTCAGGGGGATCCTACGAGCAGTACTTC. This gives the protein CASSIGSGGSYEQYF.

The rearrangement uses TRBV4-1 and TRBJ1-2; D uncertain. Trimming removed 3 bases at V and 4 bases at J, with 9 bases between. This CDR3 region has 13 residues. Germline values: CDR1 MGHRA, CDR2 YSYEKL. CDR3 protein: CASSHPGIYGYTF. The CDR3 DNA reads TGCGCCAGCAGCCACCCCGGGATCTATGGCTACACCTTC.

The gene calls are TRBV5-4 and TRBJ2-7; maybe TRBD1 (5 bases). Germline CDR1 SGHNT, CDR2 YYREEE (reference sequence). The CDR3 covers 15 residues. Trimming left V 0 bases short and J 4 bases short, with 14 bases between. The CDR3 here is CASSLEGREAYEQYF. The CDR3 DNA follows: TGTGCCAGCAGCTTGGAAGGCAGGGAAGCTTACGAGCAGTACTTC.

The chain uses TRBV13 and TRBJ1-2; D gene uncertain. CDR3 length: 15 residues. Deletions cut 0 bases from V and 6 bases from J, with 14 bases between. CDR1 and CDR2 from the germline V gene are PRHDT and FYEKMQ (reference sequence). The CDR3 DNA is TGTGCCAGCAGCTTAGGCCAGGCACTCCGAAATGGCTACACCTTC. As protein: CASSLGQALRNGYTF. Full variable domain (rest looked up from reference TRBV13 and TRBJ1-2): AAGVIQSPRHLIKEKRETATLKCYPIPRHDTVYWYQQGPGQDPQFLISFYEKMQSDKGSIPDRFSAQQFSDYHSELNMSSLELGDSALYFCASSLGQALRNGYTFGSGTRLTVV.

The chain is built from TRBV28 and TRBJ2-1; 7 bases are a match to TRBD2. The CDR3 has 15 residues. Trimming removed 5 bases from V and 9 bases from J; junction bases left unmatched: 13. CDR1 and CDR2 from the germline V gene are MDHEN and SYDVKM. The DNA for the CDR3 is TGTGCCAGCAGTACCTTACCGGGACTACAACCTGAGCAGTTCTTC. It yields the protein CASSTLPGLQPEQFF.

The V and J genes are TRBV14 and TRBJ2-1, with D perhaps TRBD1 (6 bases). Trimming took 7 bases from V and 4 from J, leaving 11 bases between them. This CDR3 has 13 amino acids. Per the germline V gene, CDR1 is SGHDN and CDR2 is FVKESK. For the CDR3, the DNA is TGTGCCAGCAAAGTGGGACAATACAATGAGCAGTTCTTC. Protein: CASKVGQYNEQFF.

This clone has more than one count but fewer than ten. This chain joins TRBV30 and TRBJ2-5; perhaps TRBD1 as D (5 bases). Trimming took off 4 bases at V and 5 bases at J, with 17 bases between the two ends. Per the germline V gene, CDR1 is GTSNPN and CDR2 is SVGIG (reference sequence). The CDR3 covers 14 residues. This CDR3 reads CAWNDQGSEETQYF. The DNA of the CDR3 is TGTGCCTGGAACGACCAGGGTTCGGAGGAGACCCAGTACTTC.

This sequence joins TRBV19 and TRBJ2-3, with a tentative D call TRBD2 (5 bases). Germline loops: CDR1 LNHDA, CDR2 SQIVND (reference sequence). The CDR3 is 14 residues long. V lost 4 bases and J lost 3, with 11 bases in between. CDR3 residues: CASSRAGKTDTQYF. Here the CDR3 DNA reads TGTGCCAGTAGTAGGGCCGGGAAGACAGATACGCAGTATTTT.

The chain employs TRBV27 and TRBJ1-2; 8 nucleotides line up with TRBD1. Germline V gene data show CDR1 as MNHEY and CDR2 as SMNVEV (reference sequence). V dropped 3 bases and J dropped 5; count of bases not matched to a gene: 8. The CDR3 sequence is 15 residues long. The CDR3 protein is CASSFFGTGGYGYTF. The CDR3 bases are TGTGCCAGCAGTTTTTTTGGGACAGGAGGGTATGGCTACACCTTC.

The V and J genes are TRBV27 and TRBJ2-7; 12 bases are a match to TRBD2. The CDR3 sequence is 16 residues long. V trimming: 4 bases; J trimming: 7 bases; junction bases outside the gene matches: 11. CDR1 MNHEY and CDR2 SMNVEV come from the germline V gene (reference sequence). CDR3 amino acids: CASSSRLAGVTGEQYF. The CDR3 region has the DNA TGTGCCAGCAGTTCAAGACTAGCGGGAGTGACGGGTGAGCAGTACTTC.

This clone appeared once. The rearrangement joins TRBV7-9 to TRBJ2-7; a weak D match, TRBD2 (6 bases). Germline lookup yields CDR1 SEHNR and CDR2 FQNEAQ (reference sequence). This CDR3 spans 14 amino acids. Trimming stripped 1 base from V and 4 bases from J, with 11 bases between. DNA for the CDR3: TGTGCCAGCAGCTTAGTTAGCGGTACTTACGAGCAGTACTTC. Its protein is CASSLVSGTYEQYF.

In this sample, this clone turned up a few times. The chain joins TRBV4-3 to TRBJ2-7, with a possible D match to TRBD1 (6 bases). V was shortened by 0 bases and J by 5 bases, with 17 bases between the two germline ends. From germline, CDR1 is LGHNA and CDR2 YSLEER. The CDR3 runs to 16 residues. Written as DNA, the CDR3 is TGCGCCAGCAGCCAAGACCCTACAGGGTCCGCGGACGAGCAGTACTTC. Its protein product is CASSQDPTGSADEQYF.

The chain couples TRBV7-2 to TRBJ2-7, with D maybe TRBD2 (6 bases). This CDR3 has 15 amino acids. Germline V gene lookup returns CDR1 SGHTA and CDR2 FQGNSA. V was cut by 1 base and J by 6 bases, with 16 bases left in between. For the CDR3, the DNA is TGTGCCAGCAGCTTAGAACTGGGAGGACCTCGCGAGCAGTACTTC. Protein product: CASSLELGGPREQYF.

The rearrangement links TRBV28 to TRBJ2-1, with D perhaps matching TRBD2 (6 bases). Trimming pared 5 bases from V and 2 bases from J, leaving 16 bases between. Germline V lookup: CDR1 MDHEN, CDR2 SYDVKM. The CDR3 consists of 16 residues. CDR3 nucleotide sequence: TGTGCCAGCAGTCGAGACCGGGAGACTCCCTACAATGAGCAGTTCTTC. This translates into CASSRDRETPYNEQFF.

This sequence joins TRBV7-8 and TRBJ2-1; D is tentatively TRBD1 or TRBD2 (7 bases each). The germline CDR1 and CDR2 sequences are SGHVS and FQNEAQ. The CDR3 is 16 amino acids. Trimming removed 5 bases at V and 4 bases at J, with 18 bases between. The CDR3 nucleotides are TGTGCCAGCAGCCATAGGGGGCTAGCGGATTACAATGAGCAGTTCTTC. Amino acids: CASSHRGLADYNEQFF. The full variable domain, in which reference TRBV7-8 and TRBJ2-1 provide the parts outside the CDR3, is GAGVSQSPRYKVAKRGQDVALRCDPISGHVSLFWYQQALGQGPEFLTYFQNEAQLDKSGLPSDRFFAERPEGSVSTLKIQRTQQEDSAVYLCASSHRGLADYNEQFFGPGTRLTVL.